This T cell receptor (beta chain) was sequenced in a study of cytomegalovirus exposure and HLA in healthy donors. Study overall: From HLA-typed donors, an early data release held around 85 million unique TCRs.

This clone was seen more than once but under ten times. Its antigen is not known. The CDR3 spans 14 residues. Germline V gene data show CDR1 as SGHTA and CDR2 as FQGTGA. Trimming removed 5 bases from V and 3 bases from J; junction bases left unmatched: 4. PCR employed 60 Vbeta and 13 Jbeta primers. Only in-frame clones appear in the TCRdb table, and some are missing; sequencing was by immunoSEQ multiplex PCR. The sample yields under 200,000 clones, roughly two thirds seen once. Notes on the study in general: Later analysis identified a missense DCLRE1C variant that was linked to TCR beta V- and J-gene trimming. Clonal expansion was found to be greater in HLA-associated TCR beta chains than in equally common others in a later analysis.

The genes are TRBV7-3 and TRBJ2-1; 7 positions match TRBD2. Sequenced sample: PBMCs. The TCR was taken from a woman between 25 and 40 years old in good health and CMV-seronegative. The CDR3 is CASSAGDLYNEQFF. CDR3 in DNA: TGTGCCAGCAGCGCGGGGGACCTCTACAATGAGCAGTTCTTC.